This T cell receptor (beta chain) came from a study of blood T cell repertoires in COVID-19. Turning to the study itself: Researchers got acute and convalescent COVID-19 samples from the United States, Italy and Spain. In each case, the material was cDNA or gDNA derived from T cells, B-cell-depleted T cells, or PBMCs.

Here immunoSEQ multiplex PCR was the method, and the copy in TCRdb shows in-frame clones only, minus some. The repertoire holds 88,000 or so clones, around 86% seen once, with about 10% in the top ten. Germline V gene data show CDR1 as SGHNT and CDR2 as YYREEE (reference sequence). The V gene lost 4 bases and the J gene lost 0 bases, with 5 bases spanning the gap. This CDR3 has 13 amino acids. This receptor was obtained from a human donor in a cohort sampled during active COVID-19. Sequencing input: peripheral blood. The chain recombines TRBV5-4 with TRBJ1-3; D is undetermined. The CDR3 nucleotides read TGTGCCAGCAGCCTTAACTCTGGAAACACCATATATTTT. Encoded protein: CASSLNSGNTIYF. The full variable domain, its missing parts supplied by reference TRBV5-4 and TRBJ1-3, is ETGVTQSPTHLIKTRGQQVTLRCSSQSGHNTVSWYQQALGQGPQFIFQYYREEENGRGNFPPRFSGLQFPNYSSELNVNALELDDSALYLCASSLNSGNTIYFGEGSWLTVV.